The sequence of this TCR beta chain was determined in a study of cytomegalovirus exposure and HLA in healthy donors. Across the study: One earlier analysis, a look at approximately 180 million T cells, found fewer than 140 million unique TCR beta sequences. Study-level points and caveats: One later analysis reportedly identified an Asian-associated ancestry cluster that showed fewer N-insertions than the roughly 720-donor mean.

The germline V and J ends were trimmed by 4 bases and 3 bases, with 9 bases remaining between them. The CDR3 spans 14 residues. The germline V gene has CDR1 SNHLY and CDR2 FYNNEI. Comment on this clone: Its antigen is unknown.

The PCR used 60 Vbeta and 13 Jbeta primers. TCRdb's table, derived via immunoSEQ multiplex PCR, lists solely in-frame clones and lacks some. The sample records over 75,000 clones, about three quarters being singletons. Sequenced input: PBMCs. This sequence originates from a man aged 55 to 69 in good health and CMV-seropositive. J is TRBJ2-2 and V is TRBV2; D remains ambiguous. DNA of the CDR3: TGTGCCAGCAGTGGGCACAGATACACCGGGGAGCTGTTTTTT. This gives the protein CASSGHRYTGELFF. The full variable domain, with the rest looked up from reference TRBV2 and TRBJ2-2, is EPEVTQTPSHQVTQMGQEVILRCVPISNHLYFYWYRQILGQKVEFLVSFYNNEISEKSEIFDDQFSVERPDGSNFTLKIRSTKLEDSAMYFCASSGHRYTGELFFGEGSRLTVL.